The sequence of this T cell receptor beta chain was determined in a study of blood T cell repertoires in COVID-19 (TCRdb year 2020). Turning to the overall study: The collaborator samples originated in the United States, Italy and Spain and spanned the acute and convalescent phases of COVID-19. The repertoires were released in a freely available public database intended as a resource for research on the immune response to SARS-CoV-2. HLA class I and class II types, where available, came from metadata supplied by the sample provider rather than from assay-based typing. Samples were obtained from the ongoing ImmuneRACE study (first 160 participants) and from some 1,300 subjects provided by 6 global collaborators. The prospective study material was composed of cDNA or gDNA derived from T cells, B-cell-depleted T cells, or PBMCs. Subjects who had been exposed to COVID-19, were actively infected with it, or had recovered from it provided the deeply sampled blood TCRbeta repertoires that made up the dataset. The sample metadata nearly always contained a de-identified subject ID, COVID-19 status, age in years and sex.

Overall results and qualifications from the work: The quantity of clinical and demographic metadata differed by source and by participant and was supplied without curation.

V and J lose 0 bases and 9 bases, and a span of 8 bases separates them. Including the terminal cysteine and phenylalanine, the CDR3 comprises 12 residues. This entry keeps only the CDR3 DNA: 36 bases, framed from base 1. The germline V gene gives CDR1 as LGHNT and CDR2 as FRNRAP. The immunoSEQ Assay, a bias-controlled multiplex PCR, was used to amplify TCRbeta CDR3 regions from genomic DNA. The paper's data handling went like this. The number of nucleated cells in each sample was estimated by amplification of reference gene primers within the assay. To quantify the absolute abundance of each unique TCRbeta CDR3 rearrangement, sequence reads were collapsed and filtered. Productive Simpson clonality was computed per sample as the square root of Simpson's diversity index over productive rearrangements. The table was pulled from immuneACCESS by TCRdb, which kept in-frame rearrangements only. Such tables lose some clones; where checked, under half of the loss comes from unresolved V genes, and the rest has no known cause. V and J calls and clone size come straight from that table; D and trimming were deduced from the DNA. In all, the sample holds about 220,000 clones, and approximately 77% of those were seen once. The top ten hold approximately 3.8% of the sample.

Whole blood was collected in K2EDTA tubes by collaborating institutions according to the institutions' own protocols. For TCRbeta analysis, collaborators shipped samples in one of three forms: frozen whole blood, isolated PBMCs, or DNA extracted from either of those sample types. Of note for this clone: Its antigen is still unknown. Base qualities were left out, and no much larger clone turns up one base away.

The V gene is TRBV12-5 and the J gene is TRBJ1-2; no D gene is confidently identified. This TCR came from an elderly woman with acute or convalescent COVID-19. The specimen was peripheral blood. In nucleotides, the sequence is TGTGCTAGTGGTTTGGTGTCGTCCCGCTACACCTTC. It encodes CASGLVSSRYTF. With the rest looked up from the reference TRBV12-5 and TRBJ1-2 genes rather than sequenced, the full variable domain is DARVTQTPRHKVTEMGQEVTMRCQPILGHNTVFWYRQTMMQGLELLAYFRNRAPLDDSGMPKDRFSAEMPDATLATLKIQPSEPRDSAVYFCASGLVSSRYTFGSGTRLTVV.